This T cell receptor beta chain was captured in a study of response to subunit inactivated influenza vaccine. TCRdb re-called the RT-PCR reads with MiXCR, one entry per CDR3 protein. The sample has about 800,000 distinct CDR3 sequences, 21% seen once. This TCR came from a man aged 50 or older who received an inactivated influenza vaccine. The source was PBMCs from blood, collected approximately 5 days after vaccination.

CDR3 nucleotide sequence: TGTGCCAGCAGTTCCTTGACAGGCCGTAATTCACCCCTCCACTTT. Its protein is CASSSLTGRNSPLHF. The chain has TRBV5-5 and TRBJ1-6, with D possibly being TRBD1 (6 bases). The CDR3 runs 15 residues. The germline gives CDR1 SGHKS, CDR2 YYEKEE (reference sequence). V was trimmed by 5 bases and J by 6 bases, leaving 15 bases between them.